This TCR beta chain was identified in a study of T cell changes during pregnancy in multiple sclerosis. Clones were read by immunoSEQ multiplex PCR, and TCRdb kept only the in-frame ones, dropping some. Seen here are 45,000 to 55,000 clones, about 92% observed once, and the top ten hold roughly 0.59%. Germline CDR1 reads SGHNT; CDR2 reads YYREEE (reference sequence). The CDR3 loop spans 16 amino acids. Trimming took 0 bases from V and 0 from J, leaving 10 bases between them. This specimen consisted of CD4+ T cells from peripheral blood mononuclear cells, obtained after pregnancy. The clonotype comes from a female donor with multiple sclerosis, enrolled in a pregnancy study. The chain couples TRBV5-4 to TRBJ2-1; TRBD2 is a possible D gene (5 bases). The CDR3, as DNA: TGTGCCAGCAGCTTGGGGACTCAAAGCTCCTACAATGAGCAGTTCTTC. Amino acid sequence: CASSLGTQSSYNEQFF.